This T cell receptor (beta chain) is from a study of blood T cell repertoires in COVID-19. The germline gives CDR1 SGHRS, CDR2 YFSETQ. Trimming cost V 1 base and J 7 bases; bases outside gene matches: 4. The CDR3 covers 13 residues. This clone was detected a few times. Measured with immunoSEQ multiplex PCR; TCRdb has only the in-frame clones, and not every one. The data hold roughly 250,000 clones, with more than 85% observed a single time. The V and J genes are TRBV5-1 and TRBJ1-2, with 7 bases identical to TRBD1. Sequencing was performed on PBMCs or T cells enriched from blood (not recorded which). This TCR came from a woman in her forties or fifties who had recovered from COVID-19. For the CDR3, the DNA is TGCGCCAGCAGCTTGTGGCAGGGGGGTGGCTACACCTTC. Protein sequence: CASSLWQGGGYTF.